Listed below are T cell receptor beta chains from one sample, sequenced in a study of metastatic and nonmetastatic thyroid tumors. TCRdb reprocessed the PCR reads using MiXCR. Of tens of thousands of clones listed, 20% to 30% were seen once; the top ten hold approximately 18%. Sequencing was carried out using blood. Every receptor here comes from a female donor with papillary thyroid cancer or a benign thyroid nodule (not recorded which). Some clones in this sample may be carry-over from other donors' samples. Both conserved end residues are part of each CDR3. A D gene is named only where the DNA matches it firmly. Some rows mark clone size as missing; the rest say once, few, many or name a class of expanded clone.

clone_size	v_call	d_call	j_call	cdr3_length	cdr3_aa	cdr3_nt
few	TRBV6-5	TRBD1	TRBJ2-7	15	CASSYETGSTYEQYF	TGTGCCAGCAGTTACGAGACAGGGAGTACCTACGAGCAGTACTTC
many	TRBV11-3	TRBD2	TRBJ2-3	19	CASSLGRLAGVSSTDTQYF	TGTGCCAGCAGCTTAGGGAGACTAGCGGGAGTGTCGAGCACAGATACGCAGTATTTT
few	TRBV19	TRBD1	TRBJ1-5	15	CASSLDRSGNQPQHF	TGTGCCAGTAGTTTGGACAGGAGCGGGAATCAGCCCCAGCATTTT
many	TRBV30	NA	TRBJ1-1	11	CAWRTSPEAFF	TGTGCCTGGAGGACGTCCCCTGAAGCTTTCTTT
few	TRBV12-3/TRBV12-4	TRBD1	TRBJ2-1	14	CASSGGTGYNEQFF	TGTGCCAGCAGTGGGGGGACAGGTTACAATGAGCAGTTCTTC
NA	TRBV6-2/TRBV6-3	TRBD1	TRBJ2-7	15	CASSYEGTGGYEQYF	TGTGCCAGCAGTTACGAGGGGACAGGGGGCTACGAGCAGTACTTC
medium-sized	TRBV11-2	NA	TRBJ2-7	12	CASSHQGYEQYF	TGTGCCAGCAGCCACCAGGGTTACGAGCAGTACTTC
many	TRBV29-1	NA	TRBJ2-7	11	CSHVVGGEQYF	TGCAGCCATGTAGTGGGCGGCGAGCAGTACTTC
NA	TRBV7-8	NA	TRBJ1-1	17	CASSRGGEATGGTEAFF	TGTGCCAGCAGTAGGGGGGGAGAGGCAACGGGTGGGACTGAAGCTTTCTTT
few	TRBV6-1	TRBD1	TRBJ2-7	16	CASSRTGTGGPHEQYF	TGTGCCAGCAGTAGAACTGGGACAGGGGGTCCACACGAGCAGTACTTC
NA	TRBV5-1	NA	TRBJ2-7	13	CASSLEGGREQYF	TGCGCCAGCAGCTTGGAGGGGGGCAGGGAGCAGTACTTC
many	TRBV2	NA	TRBJ1-4	14	CASSLTQGREKLFF	TGTGCCAGCAGCTTGACCCAAGGGCGGGAAAAACTGTTTTTT
NA	TRBV20-1	TRBD1	TRBJ2-7	13	CSAGQGVIYEQYF	TGCAGTGCTGGACAGGGAGTTATATACGAGCAGTACTTC
many	TRBV7-9	NA	TRBJ1-2	12	CASSLSFGTYTF	TGTGCCAGCAGCTTATCCTTTGGGACCTACACCTTC
medium-sized	TRBV20-1	NA	TRBJ1-1	14	CSARVTGQRTEAFF	TGCAGTGCACGGGTAACAGGACAACGGACTGAAGCTTTCTTT
many	TRBV5-8	NA	TRBJ2-6	15	CASSFGQPGANVLTF	TGTGCCAGCAGCTTCGGCCAGCCTGGGGCCAACGTCCTGACTTTC
many	TRBV4-1	TRBD1	TRBJ2-1	15	CASSHSRGHYNEQFF	TGCGCCAGCAGCCACAGTAGGGGGCACTACAATGAGCAGTTCTTC
NA	TRBV4-3	NA	TRBJ2-1	18	CASSPEVRASFRSNEQFF	TGCGCCAGCAGCCCAGAGGTACGGGCTAGCTTTAGGAGTAATGAGCAGTTCTTC
many	TRBV10-1	NA	TRBJ2-3	16	CASSTDPNPSTDTQYF	TGCGCCAGCAGTACCGACCCCAACCCTTCCACAGATACGCAGTATTTT
many	TRBV5-1	TRBD2	TRBJ2-3	15	CASSFGGSSTDTQYF	TGCGCCAGCAGCTTCGGCGGGAGTAGCACAGATACGCAGTATTTT
many	TRBV6-5	TRBD2	TRBJ2-7	16	CASSYSTSGSGYEQYF	TGTGCCAGCAGTTACTCGACTAGCGGGAGTGGCTACGAGCAGTACTTC
many	TRBV29-1	TRBD1	TRBJ1-2	17	CSARAPLGDRSPNGYTF	TGCAGCGCACGAGCCCCCTTAGGGGACAGGTCCCCGAATGGCTACACCTTC
many	TRBV4-1	NA	TRBJ1-6	12	CASSQGNSPLHF	TGCGCCAGCAGCCAGGGTAATTCACCCCTCCACTTT
few	TRBV6-1	TRBD2	TRBJ2-1	14	CASSRTSGVGEQFF	TGTGCCAGCAGTCGGACTAGCGGGGTGGGAGAGCAGTTCTTC
few	TRBV29-1	NA	TRBJ2-7	11	CSVGSNYEQYF	TGCAGCGTGGGCTCAAACTACGAGCAGTACTTC
medium-sized	TRBV7-2	NA	TRBJ2-7	13	CASSLDSSYQQYF	TGTGCCAGCAGCTTGGACAGCTCCTACCAGCAGTACTTC
NA	TRBV7-9	NA	TRBJ2-1	14	CASSLLMTGDEQFF	TGTGCCAGCAGCTTATTGATGACGGGTGATGAGCAGTTCTTC
few	TRBV6-2/TRBV6-3	NA	TRBJ2-3	12	CASSYPPDTQYF	TGTGCCAGCAGTTACCCCCCAGATACGCAGTATTTT
few	TRBV27	NA	TRBJ2-2	16	CASSSHRIANTGELFF	TGTGCCAGCAGTTCCCACAGGATTGCGAACACCGGGGAGCTGTTTTTT
NA	TRBV11-3	NA	TRBJ2-2	11	CASSNGGELFF	TGTGCCAGCAGCAACGGCGGGGAGCTGTTTTTT
many	TRBV5-4	TRBD1	TRBJ2-1	13	CASSLRGHNEQFF	TGTGCCAGCAGCTTAAGGGGGCACAATGAGCAGTTCTTC
many	TRBV15	NA	TRBJ2-1	13	CAIGTKPYNEQFF	TGTGCCATCGGGACCAAGCCGTACAATGAGCAGTTCTTC
many	TRBV30	NA	TRBJ1-5	13	CAWSRDSNQPQHF	TGTGCCTGGAGTAGGGATAGCAATCAGCCCCAGCATTTT
NA	TRBV27	TRBD1	TRBJ1-2	15	CASSERTGAAYGYTF	TGTGCCAGCAGTGAAAGGACAGGGGCTGCCTATGGCTACACCTTC
many	TRBV19	NA	TRBJ1-1	17	CASSPWPGRAQSTEAFF	TGTGCCAGTAGTCCCTGGCCGGGCAGAGCACAATCAACTGAAGCTTTCTTT
medium-sized	TRBV24-1	NA	TRBJ1-5	16	CATSLIIGNSNQPQHF	TGTGCCACCAGTCTCATTATAGGTAATAGCAATCAGCCCCAGCATTTT
medium-sized	TRBV9	TRBD1	TRBJ1-2	15	CASSINRDRTYGYTF	TGTGCCAGCAGCATAAACCGGGACAGAACCTATGGCTACACCTTC
many	TRBV6-5	NA	TRBJ2-1	19	CASSREKRDRRGTYNEQFF	TGTGCCAGCAGTCGCGAAAAGAGGGACCGCAGGGGAACCTACAATGAGCAGTTCTTC
few	TRBV12-3/TRBV12-4	NA	TRBJ2-1	15	CASSFLGQSYNEQFF	TGTGCCAGCAGTTTTTTAGGGCAATCCTACAATGAGCAGTTCTTC
NA	TRBV4-1	TRBD1	TRBJ1-4	14	CASSLRQGPGELFF	TGCGCCAGCAGCCTACGACAGGGGCCCGGGGAACTGTTTTTT
NA	TRBV6-2/TRBV6-3	TRBD2	TRBJ2-7	14	CASPWLAGVGEQYF	TGTGCCAGCCCTTGGTTAGCGGGAGTGGGGGAGCAGTACTTC
NA	TRBV15	NA	TRBJ2-1	17	CATSSLRRWGSYKVQFF	TGTGCCACCAGCTCGTTGAGGCGGTGGGGCTCCTACAAAGTGCAGTTCTTC
NA	TRBV28	NA	TRBJ1-1	11	CATLTWGEAVF	TGTGCCACTCTGACGTGGGGGGAAGCAGTCTTT
NA	TRBV30	NA	TRBJ2-7	11	CAWRLAYEQYF	TGTGCCTGGAGACTGGCCTACGAGCAGTACTTC
few	TRBV19	NA	TRBJ1-1	15	CASSRVGLTPTEAFF	TGTGCCAGTAGTAGGGTCGGCCTAACACCCACTGAAGCTTTCTTT
once	TRBV9	TRBD1	TRBJ1-6	16	CASSAGGTGSNSPPHF	TGTGCCAGCAGCGCGGGCGGGACAGGGTCCAATTCACCCCCCCACTTT
many	TRBV12-3/TRBV12-4	TRBD2	TRBJ2-3	15	CASIETSGDTDTQYF	TGTGCCAGCATCGAGACTAGCGGCGACACAGATACGCAGTATTTT
many	TRBV12-3/TRBV12-4	TRBD1	TRBJ2-7	15	CASSFLGTASYEQYF	TGTGCCAGCAGTTTTTTAGGGACAGCTTCCTACGAGCAGTACTTC
many	TRBV9	TRBD2	TRBJ2-1	17	CASSVGSGLAGVSEQFF	TGTGCCAGCAGCGTAGGCAGTGGACTAGCGGGAGTTTCTGAGCAGTTCTTC
many	TRBV25-1	TRBD1	TRBJ2-1	14	CASSPWPGGNEQFF	TGTGCCAGCAGTCCCTGGCCAGGGGGAAATGAGCAGTTCTTC
medium-sized	TRBV20-1	NA	TRBJ1-5	16	CSATETGRPNPKPQHF	TGCAGTGCTACCGAGACCGGGAGGCCCAATCCTAAGCCCCAGCATTTT
many	TRBV4-1	NA	TRBJ1-2	12	CASSQELSGYTF	TGCGCCAGCAGCCAAGAATTAAGTGGCTACACCTTC
NA	TRBV20-1	NA	TRBJ2-7	14	CSSNGDPPFDEQYF	TGCAGTTCCAACGGGGACCCTCCCTTCGACGAGCAGTACTTC
NA	TRBV15	NA	TRBJ1-5	14	CATSRDGQGQPQHF	TGTGCCACCAGCAGAGATGGCCAGGGACAGCCCCAGCATTTT
many	TRBV12-3/TRBV12-4	NA	TRBJ1-3	14	CASSLADAGNTIYF	TGTGCCAGCAGTTTAGCCGACGCTGGAAACACCATATATTTT
many	TRBV5-6	TRBD1	TRBJ1-5	15	CASSQGQGWYQPQHF	TGTGCCAGCAGTCAAGGACAGGGTTGGTATCAGCCCCAGCATTTT